A selection of T cell receptor beta chains follows, all from one sample in a study of response to subunit inactivated influenza vaccine. MiXCR, run by TCRdb on the RT-PCR reads, gives a single entry per CDR3 protein. The sample lists more than 450,000 distinct CDR3 sequences; under 9% were seen once. Material: PBMCs from blood, obtained around 2 years after vaccination. All receptors derive from a man between 50 and 75 years old who received an inactivated influenza vaccine. Each CDR3 is given with its conserved first and last residue. D genes are given only for firm matches. Not every row has a clone size; where given, it reads once, few, many or a size class.

v_call	d_call	clone_size	j_call	cdr3_nt	cdr3_aa
TRBV20-1	NA	many	TRBJ2-7	TGCAGTGCTAGTTTAGCCTCCTACGAGCAGTACTTC	CSASLASYEQYF
TRBV4-3	NA	many	TRBJ2-1	TGCGCCAGCAGCCAAGATCTCAGAGCGGACTCGGGGAACAATGAGCAGTTCTTC	CASSQDLRADSGNNEQFF
TRBV5-8	NA	many	TRBJ2-7	TGTGCCAGCAGCAGGACAGAGTACGAGCAGTACTTC	CASSRTEYEQYF
TRBV29-1	NA	NA	TRBJ2-1	TGCAGCGTTGACGGGCGGGACTCCTACAATGAGCAGTTCTTC	CSVDGRDSYNEQFF
TRBV7-2	NA	NA	TRBJ2-7	TGTGCCAGCAGCTTTTGGACAGACGCCTACGAGCAGTACTTC	CASSFWTDAYEQYF
TRBV5-1	NA	many	TRBJ2-2	TGCGCCAGCAGCTCGCCGGGACGGATGAACACCGGGGAGCTGTTTTTT	CASSSPGRMNTGELFF
TRBV13	TRBD1	many	TRBJ1-1	TGTGCCAGCAGCTCCTCGACAGGGGGCCATCTAACTGAAGCTTTCTTT	CASSSSTGGHLTEAFF
TRBV28	NA	NA	TRBJ2-7	TGTGCCAGCAGTTTACTCCGACAGGCCTACGAGCAGTACTTC	CASSLLRQAYEQYF
TRBV20-1	TRBD1	NA	TRBJ2-7	TGCAGTGCTAGCGGGTTGGGACAGACCCGACTCCGAGCCTACGAGCAGTACTTC	CSASGLGQTRLRAYEQYF
TRBV3-1	NA	NA	TRBJ2-5	TGTGCCAGCAGCCAAGGTCGGCTAGAGGCGCCAGAGACCCAGTACTTC	CASSQGRLEAPETQYF
TRBV7-9	NA	many	TRBJ2-7	TGTGCCAGCAGCAATACCTACGAGCAGTACTTC	CASSNTYEQYF
TRBV7-2	NA	few	TRBJ1-4	TGTGCCAGCAGCTTAGCGGGAGGGCGAGGAGAAAAACTGTTTTTT	CASSLAGGRGEKLFF
TRBV6-1	NA	NA	TRBJ2-1	TGTGCCAGCAGTGATTGGGCGGGTGGGGAGCAGTTCTTC	CASSDWAGGEQFF
TRBV15	NA	few	TRBJ2-5	TGTGCCACCAGCTGGACGGAACAAGAGACCCAGTACTTC	CATSWTEQETQYF
TRBV7-9	TRBD1	few	TRBJ1-4	TGTGCCAGCAGCTTTTCAGGGGGCGCGACTAATGAAAAACTGTTTTTT	CASSFSGGATNEKLFF
TRBV5-1	TRBD1	NA	TRBJ2-2	TGCGCCAGCAGAAACGACAGGGTTATCGGGGAGCTGTTTTTT	CASRNDRVIGELFF
TRBV12-3/TRBV12-4	NA	many	TRBJ1-1	TGTGCCAGCAGTTTAAATCTTGTACAGGAAGCTTTCTTT	CASSLNLVQEAFF
TRBV7-2	NA	NA	TRBJ2-1	TGTGCCAGCAGCTTATTCTTAGGGAGCTTCTACAATGAGCAGTTCTTC	CASSLFLGSFYNEQFF
TRBV20-1	NA	few	TRBJ2-3	TGCAGTGCTACCAGACGGGGAAAGACAGATACGCAGTATTTT	CSATRRGKTDTQYF
TRBV29-1	TRBD1	many	TRBJ1-6	TGCAGCGTTGCCGGGACAGGAATAAATTCACCCCTCCACTTT	CSVAGTGINSPLHF
TRBV4-3	NA	NA	TRBJ2-7	TGCGCCAGCAGCCAAGATTGGGGGAATAACGAGCAGTACTTC	CASSQDWGNNEQYF
TRBV4-3	NA	few	TRBJ2-3	TGCGCCAGCAGCCAAGATGCAAAGGTTTCAGGAACTCCATATACGCAGTATTTT	CASSQDAKVSGTPYTQYF
TRBV5-1	TRBD1	few	TRBJ2-7	TGCGCCAGCACCCAGGACAGGGTATCCCACGAGCAGTACTTC	CASTQDRVSHEQYF
TRBV14	NA	many	TRBJ2-5	TGTGCCAGCAGCCAAGATTCAGGGAGGCGAGAGACCCAGTACTTC	CASSQDSGRRETQYF
TRBV2	TRBD2	NA	TRBJ2-2	TGTGCCAGCAGTGAAGCCCTGGGACTAGCGTTCACCGGGGAGCTGTTTTTT	CASSEALGLAFTGELFF
TRBV10-3	NA	few	TRBJ2-7	TGTGCCATCAGTGTGGGCTTCCGGAGGGGCGAGTTATACGAGCAGTACTTC	CAISVGFRRGELYEQYF
TRBV12-3/TRBV12-4	TRBD1	few	TRBJ1-1	TGTGCCAGCAGCCTACAGGGGGCGTCTGAAGCTTTCTTT	CASSLQGASEAFF
TRBV29-1	NA	NA	TRBJ2-1	TGCAGCGTTGAAGGTCTCAGGACAACGTACAATGAGCAGTTCTTC	CSVEGLRTTYNEQFF
TRBV12-3/TRBV12-4	TRBD1	NA	TRBJ1-5	TGTGCCAGCAGTCCTGGGGACAGTCAGAGCAATCAGCCCCAGCATTTT	CASSPGDSQSNQPQHF
TRBV4-3	NA	few	TRBJ2-3	TGCGCCAGCAGCCAATGGACGGGCCCACCGGGCACAGATACGCAGTATTTT	CASSQWTGPPGTDTQYF
TRBV20-1	NA	NA	TRBJ1-5	TGCAGTGCTAGCAGGGGTTTAAATCAGCCCCAGCATTTT	CSASRGLNQPQHF
TRBV12-3/TRBV12-4	TRBD2	many	TRBJ2-2	TGTGCCAGCAGTTTGATGGGAGGGATAGACGGGGAGCTGTTTTTT	CASSLMGGIDGELFF
TRBV20-1	NA	NA	TRBJ1-2	TGCAGTGCTAGCCGACCACAGGAGATCTATGGCTACACCTTC	CSASRPQEIYGYTF
TRBV10-2	NA	many	TRBJ1-6	TGCGCCAGCAGTGAAGATCCTTATCCACCCCTCCACTTT	CASSEDPYPPLHF
TRBV18	NA	NA	TRBJ1-1	TGTGCCAGCTCACCAGTACTGCCGAACACTGAAGCTTTCTTT	CASSPVLPNTEAFF
TRBV18	NA	many	TRBJ1-5	TGCGCCAGCAGTCCCTCGGGGAATCAGCCCCAGCATTTT	CASSPSGNQPQHF
TRBV28	TRBD2	NA	TRBJ2-7	TGTGCCAGCAGGACTAGCGGGGCTTACGAGCAGTACTTC	CASRTSGAYEQYF
TRBV4-3	TRBD2	few	TRBJ2-5	TGCGCCAGCAGCCAAGAGTTCGGGGGGGGCCCTATGACCCAGTACTTC	CASSQEFGGGPMTQYF